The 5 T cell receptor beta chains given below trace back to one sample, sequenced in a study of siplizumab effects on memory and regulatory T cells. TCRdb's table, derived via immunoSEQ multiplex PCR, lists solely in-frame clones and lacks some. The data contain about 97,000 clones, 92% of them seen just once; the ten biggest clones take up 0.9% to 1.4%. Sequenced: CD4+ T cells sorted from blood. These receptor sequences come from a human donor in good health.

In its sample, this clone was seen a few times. CDR3 protein: CASSQLVGVAKNIQYF. CDR3 coding DNA: TGTGCCAGCAGCCAGCTAGTAGGGGTAGCCAAAAACATTCAGTACTTC. The chain has TRBV7-9 and TRBJ2-4, with D tentatively TRBD1 (5 bases). V gave up 5 bases and J gave up 0 bases, with 14 bases separating them. Looked up from germline, CDR1 is SEHNR and CDR2 is FQNEAQ (reference sequence). This CDR3 has 16 residues.

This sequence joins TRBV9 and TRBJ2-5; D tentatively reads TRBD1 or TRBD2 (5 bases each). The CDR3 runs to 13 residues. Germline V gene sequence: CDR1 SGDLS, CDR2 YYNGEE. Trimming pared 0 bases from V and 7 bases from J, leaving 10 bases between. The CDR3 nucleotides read TGTGCCAGCAGCGTAGGAGGGGAAGGGACCCAGTACTTC. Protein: CASSVGGEGTQYF.

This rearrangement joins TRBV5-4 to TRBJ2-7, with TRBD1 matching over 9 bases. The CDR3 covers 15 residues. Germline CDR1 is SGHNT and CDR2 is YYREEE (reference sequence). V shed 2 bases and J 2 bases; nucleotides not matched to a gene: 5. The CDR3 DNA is TGTGCCAGCAGCTTATCCGGGACAGGGACCTACGAGCAGTACTTC. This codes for CASSLSGTGTYEQYF.

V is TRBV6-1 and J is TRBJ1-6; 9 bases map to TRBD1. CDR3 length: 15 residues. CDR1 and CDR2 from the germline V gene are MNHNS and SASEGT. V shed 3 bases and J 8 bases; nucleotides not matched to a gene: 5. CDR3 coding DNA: TGTGCCAGCAGTGAGTTGACAGGGGGTTATTCACCCCTCCACTTT. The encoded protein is CASSELTGGYSPLHF.

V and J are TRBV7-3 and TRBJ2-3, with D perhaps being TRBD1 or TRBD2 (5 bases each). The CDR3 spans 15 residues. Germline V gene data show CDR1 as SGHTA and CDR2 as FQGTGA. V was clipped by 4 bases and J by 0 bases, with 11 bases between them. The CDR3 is CASSYRGESTDTQYF. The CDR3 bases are TGTGCCAGCAGCTATAGAGGGGAAAGCACAGATACGCAGTATTTT.